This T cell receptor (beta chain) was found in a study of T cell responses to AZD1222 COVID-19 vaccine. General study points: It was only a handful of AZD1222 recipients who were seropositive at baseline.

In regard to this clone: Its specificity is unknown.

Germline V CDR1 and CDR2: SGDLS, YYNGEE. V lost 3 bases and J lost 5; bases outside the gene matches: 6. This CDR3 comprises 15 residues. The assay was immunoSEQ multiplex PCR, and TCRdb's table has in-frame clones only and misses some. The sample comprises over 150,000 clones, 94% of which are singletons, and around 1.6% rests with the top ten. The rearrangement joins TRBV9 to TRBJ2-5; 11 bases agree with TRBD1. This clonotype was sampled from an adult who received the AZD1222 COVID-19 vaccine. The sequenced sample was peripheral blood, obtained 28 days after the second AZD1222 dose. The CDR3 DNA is TGTGCCAGCAGCGAGAGCGGGACAGGGGGGGAGACCCAGTACTTC. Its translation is CASSESGTGGETQYF.